The 16 T cell receptor beta chains reported below all come from one sample, sequenced in a study of PD-1 blockade in classical Hodgkin lymphoma. Each and every patient relapsed after autologous stem cell transplantation, and patients got differing brentuximab vedotin exposure. Libraries were prepared by immunoSEQ multiplex PCR; TCRdb keeps only in-frame clonotypes and omits some of them. The data show fewer than 65,000 clones, with over 85% seen just once and 9.7% held by the top ten. Sample: peripheral blood mononuclear cells (PBMCs), taken at baseline. Every receptor here comes from a human donor with classical Hodgkin lymphoma.

The chain carries TRBV5-1 and TRBJ2-3; the match to TRBD1 covers 8 bases. The CDR3 contains 15 residues. Germline trimming cut 1 base from V and 2 bases from J; bases unmatched to any gene: 3. The germline V gene encodes CDR1 SGHRS and CDR2 YFSETQ. CDR3 coding DNA: TGCGCCAGCAGCTTGTGGGACAGGCTCACAGATACGCAGTATTTT. Protein sequence: CASSLWDRLTDTQYF.

The chain is built from TRBV28 and TRBJ2-7, with D perhaps matching TRBD2 (6 bases). Per the germline V gene, CDR1 is MDHEN and CDR2 is SYDVKM. CDR3 length: 15 residues. V was shortened by 4 bases and J by 0 bases, with 13 bases between the two germline ends. CDR3 loop: CASSSERVYSYEQYF. CDR3 in DNA: TGTGCCAGCAGTTCCGAGCGGGTATACTCCTACGAGCAGTACTTC.

V usage is TRBV28 and J usage is TRBJ1-2, with no clear D. Deletions cut 2 bases from V and 5 bases from J, with 9 bases between. The CDR3 runs to 13 residues. Germline loops: CDR1 MDHEN, CDR2 SYDVKM. Here the CDR3 DNA reads TGTGCCAGCAGTTTAGGCGGGTTTTATGGCTACACCTTC. It translates to CASSLGGFYGYTF.

The rearrangement uses TRBV4-1 and TRBJ2-3; the match to TRBD2 covers 8 bases. Trimming took 8 bases from V and 3 from J; bases not matched to a gene: 16. The CDR3 covers 17 residues. Germline V lookup: CDR1 MGHRA, CDR2 YSYEKL. CDR3 protein: CASRPRPGGPLTDTQYF. CDR3 in DNA: TGCGCCAGCCGCCCTCGTCCGGGAGGGCCTCTAACAGATACGCAGTATTTT.

The chain recombines TRBV5-5 with TRBJ2-3; D unclear. Germline-derived CDR1 and CDR2 are SGHKS and YYEKEE (reference sequence). V lost 4 bases, J lost 2 bases, and 11 bases lay in between. The CDR3 has 14 amino acids. This chain's CDR3 is CASSLELSTDTQYF. CDR3 DNA: TGTGCCAGCAGCCTAGAACTGTCCACAGATACGCAGTATTTT.

The V call is TRBV28, the J call TRBJ2-7, with 8 bases matching TRBD1. CDR1 is MDHEN, CDR2 SYDVKM, per germline. V gave up 6 bases and J gave up 0 bases; unmatched junction bases: 7. CDR3 length: 15 residues. CDR3 DNA: TGTGCCAGCAGAGAGGACAGGGATCTCTCCTACGAGCAGTACTTC. Translating gives CASREDRDLSYEQYF.

This clone came up once. The CDR3 is CASSHYDAYEQYF. The CDR3 DNA reads TGTGCCAGCAGCCATTACGATGCCTACGAGCAGTACTTC. This chain uses TRBV7-6 with TRBJ2-7; unclear D gene. In germline, CDR1 is SGHVS, CDR2 FNYEAQ. V gave up 5 bases and J gave up 2 bases, with 10 bases separating them. This CDR3 contains 13 residues.

This rearrangement joins TRBV5-4 to TRBJ1-2; 8 bases are a match to TRBD1. The V gene end was trimmed by 6 bases and the J gene end by 4 bases; junction bases not matched to a gene: 5. CDR1 and CDR2 (germline): SGHNT, YYREEE (reference sequence). The CDR3 is made up of 13 amino acids. The CDR3 is CASTQGAGYGYTF. The CDR3 bases are TGTGCCAGCACCCAGGGGGCGGGCTATGGCTACACCTTC.

A single count supports this clone. The chain carries TRBV4-2 and TRBJ2-7; TRBD2 might be the D (5 bases). The CDR3 extends over 18 amino acids. Germline CDR1 LGHNA, CDR2 YNFKEQ. V was cut by 0 bases and J by 0 bases, with 18 bases left in between. The CDR3 DNA reads TGTGCCAGCAGCCAAGATTGGACGATAGCGCCCAGCTCCTACGAGCAGTACTTC. It specifies CASSQDWTIAPSSYEQYF.

This clone was counted only a few times. This chain connects TRBV9 to TRBJ1-5; TRBD1 matches at 7 bases. CDR1 and CDR2 from the germline V gene are SGDLS and YYNGEE. The CDR3 length is 14 residues. Trimming cost V 3 bases and J 1 base; bases outside gene matches: 1. The CDR3 is CASSGQGSNQPQHF. In DNA, the CDR3 is TGTGCCAGCAGCGGACAGGGAAGCAATCAGCCCCAGCATTTT.

The rearrangement uses TRBV13 and TRBJ2-7, with 10 bases fitting TRBD1. The CDR3 runs 18 residues. After removal of 5 bases from V and 2 bases from J, the junction contained 15 bases not matched to a gene. CDR1 PRHDT and CDR2 FYEKMQ come from the germline V gene (reference sequence). Here the CDR3 DNA reads TGTGCCAGCAGCCCCTGGACAGGGGGAAGGGGGAAGCCCTACGAGCAGTACTTC. Translated, it gives CASSPWTGGRGKPYEQYF.

This clone was seen just once. The V call is TRBV27, the J call TRBJ2-1; D unresolved. V was trimmed by 7 bases and J by 0 bases, leaving 22 bases between them. This CDR3 is 18 amino acids long. The germline gives CDR1 MNHEY, CDR2 SMNVEV (reference sequence). CDR3 coding DNA: TGTGCCAGCACCCCGCGGACCCCGCCCCTAAGCTCCTACAATGAGCAGTTCTTC. Translated: CASTPRTPPLSSYNEQFF.

The V gene is TRBV5-8, the J gene TRBJ1-6; possibly TRBD1 for D (5 bases). Between the trimmed V and J ends, which lost 2 bases and 5 bases, there was a span of 17 bases. Germline assignment: CDR1 SGHTS and CDR2 YDEGEE. This CDR3 region has 17 residues. The CDR3 is CASSLPDNRWDNSPLHF. The CDR3 nucleotides read TGTGCCAGCAGCTTACCGGACAACCGGTGGGATAATTCACCCCTCCACTTT.

The chain links TRBV13 to TRBJ2-1; tentatively, D is TRBD2 (6 bases). V lost 5 bases, J lost 0 bases, and 23 bases lay in between. The CDR3 sequence is 19 residues long. Per germline, CDR1 PRHDT and CDR2 FYEKMQ (reference sequence). The CDR3 reads CASSPKLGTARSSYNEQFF. CDR3 nucleotides: TGTGCCAGCAGCCCAAAGCTTGGGACTGCACGGAGCTCCTACAATGAGCAGTTCTTC. Using reference TRBV13 and TRBJ2-1 for the parts outside the CDR3, the full variable domain is AAGVIQSPRHLIKEKRETATLKCYPIPRHDTVYWYQQGPGQDPQFLISFYEKMQSDKGSIPDRFSAQQFSDYHSELNMSSLELGDSALYFCASSPKLGTARSSYNEQFFGPGTRLTVL.

This clone has only one observation. The J gene is TRBJ1-1, the V gene TRBV4-2; D remains unclear. Trimming left V 4 bases short and J 0 bases short, with 12 bases between. Germline V lookup: CDR1 LGHNA, CDR2 YNFKEQ. The CDR3 covers 15 residues. In nucleotides, the CDR3 is TGTGCCAGCAGCCCGTTTGGGATCATGAACACTGAAGCTTTCTTT. Its translation is CASSPFGIMNTEAFF.

The rearrangement uses TRBV27 and TRBJ2-1; 7 positions agree with TRBD2. The junction had 5 bases not matched to a gene; V was cut back by 3 bases and J by 6 bases. The V gene's germline CDR1 is MNHEY and CDR2 SMNVEV (reference sequence). CDR3 size: 14 residues. The CDR3 here is CASSFGGSGNEQFF. CDR3 DNA: TGTGCCAGCAGTTTTGGCGGGAGCGGCAATGAGCAGTTCTTC.